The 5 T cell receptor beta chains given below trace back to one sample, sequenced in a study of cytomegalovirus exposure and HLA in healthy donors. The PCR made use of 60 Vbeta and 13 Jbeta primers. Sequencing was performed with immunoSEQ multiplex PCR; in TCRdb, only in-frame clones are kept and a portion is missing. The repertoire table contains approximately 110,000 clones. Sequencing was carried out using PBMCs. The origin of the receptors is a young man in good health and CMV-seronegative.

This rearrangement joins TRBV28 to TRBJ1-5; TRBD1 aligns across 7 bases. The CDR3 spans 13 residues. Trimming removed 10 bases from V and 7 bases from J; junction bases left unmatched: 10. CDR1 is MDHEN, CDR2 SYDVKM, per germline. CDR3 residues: CATDQGGEQPQHF. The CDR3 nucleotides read TGTGCCACCGACCAAGGGGGCGAGCAGCCCCAGCATTTT.

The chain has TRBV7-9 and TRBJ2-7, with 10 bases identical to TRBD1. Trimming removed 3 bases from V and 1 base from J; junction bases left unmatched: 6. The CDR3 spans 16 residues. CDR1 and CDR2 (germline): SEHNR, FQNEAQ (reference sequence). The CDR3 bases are TGTGCCAGCAGCTTCCCGAGACAGGGGGCTTCCTACGAGCAGTACTTC. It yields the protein CASSFPRQGASYEQYF.

CDR3 nucleotide sequence: TGCGCCAGCAGCTTGAGGGGGAACACTGAAGCTTTCTTT. Protein product: CASSLRGNTEAFF. The chain combines TRBV5-1 with TRBJ1-1, with D perhaps matching TRBD1 (5 bases). The CDR3 runs 13 residues. CDR1 SGHRS and CDR2 YFSETQ come from the germline V gene. V was shortened by 1 base and J by 1 base, with 5 bases between the two germline ends.

The CDR3 loop reads CASSSNPGGNEQFF. In DNA form, the CDR3 reads TGTGCCAGCAGCTCGAACCCAGGGGGGAATGAGCAGTTCTTC. This chain connects TRBV7-2 to TRBJ2-1, with D perhaps TRBD1 (7 bases). The CDR3 totals 14 residues. Deletions cut 4 bases from V and 7 bases from J, with 14 bases between. Germline loops: CDR1 SGHTA, CDR2 FQGNSA.

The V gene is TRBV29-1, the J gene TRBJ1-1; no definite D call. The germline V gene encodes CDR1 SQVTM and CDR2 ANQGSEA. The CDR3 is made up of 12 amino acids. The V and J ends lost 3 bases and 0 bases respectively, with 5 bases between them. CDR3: CSVEGVNTEAFF. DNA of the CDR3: TGCAGCGTTGAGGGCGTGAACACTGAAGCTTTCTTT.